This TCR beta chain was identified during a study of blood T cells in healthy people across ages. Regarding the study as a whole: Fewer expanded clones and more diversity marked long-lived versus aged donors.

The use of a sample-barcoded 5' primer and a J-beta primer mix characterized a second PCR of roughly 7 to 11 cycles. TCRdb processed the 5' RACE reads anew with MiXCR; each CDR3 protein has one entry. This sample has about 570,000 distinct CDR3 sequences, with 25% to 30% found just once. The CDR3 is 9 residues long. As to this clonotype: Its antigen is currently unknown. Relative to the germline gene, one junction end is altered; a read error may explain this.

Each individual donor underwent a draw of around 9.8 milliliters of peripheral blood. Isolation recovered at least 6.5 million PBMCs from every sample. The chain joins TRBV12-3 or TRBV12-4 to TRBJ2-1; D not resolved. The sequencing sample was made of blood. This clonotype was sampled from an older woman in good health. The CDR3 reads CASSSLKYF. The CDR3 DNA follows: TGTGCCAGCAGTTCCCTCAAGTACTTC.